The 6 T cell receptor beta chains reported below all come from one sample, sequenced in a study of blood T cell repertoires in COVID-19. Assay used: immunoSEQ multiplex PCR; TCRdb lists only in-frame clones, some missing. The table has some 300,000 clones, 90% seen once. The sample consisted of peripheral blood. The source of these receptors is a woman between 40 and 55 years old with COVID-19, enrolled during active disease.

The chain combines TRBV5-6 with TRBJ1-5, with D uncertain. V lost 2 bases and J 2 bases, leaving 2 bases between the germline ends. This CDR3 has 12 residues. Germline values: CDR1 SGHDT, CDR2 YYEEEE. In DNA form, the CDR3 reads TGTGCCAGCAGCTTCGGCAATCAGCCCCAGCATTTT. Encoded protein: CASSFGNQPQHF.

The chain combines TRBV29-1 with TRBJ2-1; weak D call: TRBD1 (6 bases). V was trimmed by 7 bases and J by 9 bases, leaving 19 bases between them. Germline V gene lookup returns CDR1 SQVTM and CDR2 ANQGSEA. This CDR3 spans 13 amino acids. CDR3 DNA: TGCAGCGCCGCCGCACTGCAGGGGTTTGAGCAGTTCTTC. Translating gives CSAAALQGFEQFF.

The sample holds one count of this clone. In DNA, the CDR3 is TGTGCCAGCAGCAGACAGGGGCCCTCTGGAAACACCATATATTTT. Its translation is CASSRQGPSGNTIYF. The rearrangement uses TRBV7-2 and TRBJ1-3; 8 bases align to TRBD1. The CDR3 is 15 residues long. CDR1 SGHTA and CDR2 FQGNSA come from the germline V gene. The V segment lost 5 bases and the J segment 0 bases; nucleotides outside the gene matches: 3.

This CDR3 reads CASSQDPSAETQYF. Written as DNA, the CDR3 is TGTGCCAGCAGCCAAGACCCCTCTGCGGAGACCCAGTACTTC. The rearrangement links TRBV3-1 (or the pseudogene TRBV3-2) to TRBJ2-5, with D hard to call. Germline loops: CDR1 LGHDT, CDR2 YNNKEL (reference sequence). The V gene lost 0 bases and the J gene lost 5 bases, with 10 bases spanning the gap. The CDR3 is made up of 14 amino acids.

The chain recombines TRBV2 with TRBJ1-6, with a tentative D call TRBD1 (5 bases). The CDR3 is made up of 15 amino acids. Germline V gene sequence: CDR1 SNHLY, CDR2 FYNNEI. Trimming shortened V by 2 bases and J by 7 bases, and 12 bases separated the two germline ends. The CDR3 loop reads CASSEWGPGNSPLHF. The CDR3 DNA reads TGTGCCAGCAGTGAATGGGGCCCAGGGAATTCACCCCTCCACTTT. Full variable domain (remainder filled in from reference TRBV2 and TRBJ1-6): EPEVTQTPSHQVTQMGQEVILRCVPISNHLYFYWYRQILGQKVEFLVSFYNNEISEKSEIFDDQFSVERPDGSNFTLKIRSTKLEDSAMYFCASSEWGPGNSPLHFGNGTRLTVT.

The V call is TRBV7-2, the J call TRBJ1-1; TRBD1 agrees at 9 bases. The CDR3 contains 15 residues. The V segment lost 3 bases and the J segment 8 bases; nucleotides outside the gene matches: 10. CDR1 is SGHTA and CDR2 is FQGNSA in the germline V gene. This chain's CDR3 is CASSLDRGATLEAFF. CDR3 sequence (DNA): TGTGCCAGCAGCTTGGACAGGGGAGCAACTCTGGAAGCTTTCTTT.